These 21 T cell receptor beta chains came from one sample sequenced in a study of Ad26.COV2.S vaccination and SARS-CoV-2 variants. TCRdb keeps only in-frame clones here, not all; method: immunoSEQ multiplex PCR. The sample has 440,000 or so clones, less than 95% seen once. As for treatment: some 20 received Ad26.COV2.S at low or high dose, single or two shots; several received placebo; per-sample allocation not given. Vaccine and placebo recipients were sampled on day 63 after the first injection. This specimen was peripheral blood, taken in a trial of Ad26.COV2.S vaccine versus placebo. Every receptor here comes from a person between 18 and 59 years old who received the Ad26.COV2.S COVID-19 vaccine or a placebo.

CDR3 protein: CASSRTAQQPQHF. CDR3 bases: TGTGCCAGCTCTCGGACAGCCCAACAGCCCCAGCATTTT. The J gene is TRBJ1-5, the V gene TRBV5-6, with D maybe TRBD1 (6 bases). V lost 7 bases and J lost 7, with 15 bases in between. Germline loops: CDR1 SGHDT, CDR2 YYEEEE. This CDR3 is built from 13 residues.

The chain joins TRBV4-2 to TRBJ1-2; 7 bases are a match to TRBD1. V was clipped by 1 base and J by 2 bases; unmatched bases: 4. CDR3 length equals 15 residues. CDR1 is LGHNA and CDR2 is YNFKEQ in the germline V gene. CDR3 region: CASSQGQGLNYGYTF. CDR3 nucleotides: TGTGCCAGCAGCCAAGGACAGGGATTAAACTATGGCTACACCTTC.

This chain's CDR3 is CASKTGLAGSGELFF. The CDR3 DNA is TGTGCCAGCAAGACGGGACTAGCGGGATCCGGGGAGCTGTTTTTT. The J gene is TRBJ2-2, the V gene TRBV2, with TRBD2 identical over 13 bases. The CDR3 extends over 15 amino acids. J gave up 6 bases and V 7 bases, and 5 bases lay outside the gene matches. The germline V gene has CDR1 SNHLY and CDR2 FYNNEI.

This chain joins TRBV7-2 and TRBJ2-7; 8 bases match TRBD2. The CDR3 extends over 15 amino acids. In germline, CDR1 is SGHTA, CDR2 FQGNSA. V lost 4 bases, J lost 1 base, and 6 bases stayed unmatched. CDR3 protein: CASSSGTRVSYEQYF. The CDR3 DNA reads as TGTGCCAGCAGCTCCGGGACTAGGGTATCCTACGAGCAGTACTTC.

V gene TRBV6-1 combines with J gene TRBJ1-6; TRBD1 might be the D (6 bases). CDR1 is MNHNS and CDR2 is SASEGT in the germline V gene. The CDR3 runs to 17 residues. Trimming pared 4 bases from V and 3 bases from J, leaving 16 bases between. CDR3 coding DNA: TGTGCCAGCAGTGGGGTCCTTAGGGACAACTATAATTCACCCCTCCACTTT. It yields the protein CASSGVLRDNYNSPLHF.

The chain joins TRBV5-1 to TRBJ2-3, with D possibly TRBD2 on 6 matching bases. The germline CDR1 and CDR2 sequences are SGHRS and YFSETQ. This CDR3 contains 18 residues. The ends were cut back, 4 bases at V and 6 bases at J, with 27 bases in the middle. CDR3 loop: CASSPSTPAGRLYDTQYF. CDR3 nucleotides: TGCGCCAGCAGCCCCAGTACTCCCGCGGGACGGTTATACGATACGCAGTATTTT.

The V call is TRBV5-4, the J call TRBJ1-2, with 8 bases that match TRBD1. Losses at the gene ends were 4 bases for V and 4 bases for J; bases not matched to a gene: 9. Germline CDR1 SGHNT, CDR2 YYREEE (reference sequence). This CDR3 is 15 amino acids long. CDR3 region: CASSPPDREGYGYTF. In DNA form, the CDR3 reads TGTGCCAGCAGCCCCCCGGACAGGGAGGGCTATGGCTACACCTTC.

This clone has a single count. This chain's CDR3 is CASSLVPSGNTAYTQYF. The CDR3 nucleotides are TGTGCCAGCAGCTTGGTGCCTAGCGGGAACACAGCCTATACGCAGTATTTT. The chain couples TRBV5-5 to TRBJ2-3; 9 bases match TRBD2. The germline V gene encodes CDR1 SGHKS and CDR2 YYEKEE (reference sequence). The trim removed 0 bases at V and 7 bases at J, leaving 12 bases unmatched. CDR3 size: 17 residues.

V usage is TRBV28 and J usage is TRBJ2-5; 12 bases line up with TRBD2. Germline values: CDR1 MDHEN, CDR2 SYDVKM. CDR3 size: 16 residues. With V trimmed by 3 bases and J by 2 bases, 4 bases remained unmatched. The CDR3 protein is CASSLGLAGRQETQYF. DNA of the CDR3: TGTGCCAGCAGTTTGGGACTAGCGGGTCGTCAAGAGACCCAGTACTTC.

With respect to this clone: This CDR3 is also generated by other DNA sequences in the sample. The CDR3 loop is CASSLAGTGNTIYF. CDR3 DNA sequence: TGTGCCAGCAGCTTAGCAGGGACTGGAAACACCATATATTTT. J is TRBJ1-3 and V is TRBV7-9; D is uncertain. This CDR3 spans 14 amino acids. Germline-derived CDR1 and CDR2 are SEHNR and FQNEAQ (reference sequence). V lost 0 bases to trimming and J lost 2 bases, with 5 bases between them. The variable domain in full, completed from reference TRBV7-9 and TRBJ1-3, reads DTGVSQNPRHKITKRGQNVTFRCDPISEHNRLYWYRQTLGQGPEFLTYFQNEAQLEKSRLLSDRFSAERPKGSFSTLEIQRTEQGDSAMYLCASSLAGTGNTIYFGEGSWLTVV.

The genes are TRBV27 and TRBJ2-7, with 12 bases matching TRBD2. V shed 5 bases and J 4 bases; nucleotides not matched to a gene: 12. The germline V gene has CDR1 MNHEY and CDR2 SMNVEV (reference sequence). CDR3 length equals 17 residues. The DNA for the CDR3 is TGTGCCAGCAGTCCGCCCCGGCTAGCGGGAGGGACATACGAGCAGTACTTC. Protein sequence: CASSPPRLAGGTYEQYF.

The chain uses TRBV7-2 and TRBJ2-3; no reliable D call. Between the trimmed V and J ends, which lost 2 bases and 2 bases, there was a span of 8 bases. From germline, CDR1 is SGHTA and CDR2 FQGNSA. This CDR3 spans 14 amino acids. The CDR3 nucleotides are TGTGCCAGCAGCTTAAACCAGAACACAGATACGCAGTATTTT. It specifies CASSLNQNTDTQYF.

CDR3 loop: CASSYPLREGRGQFF. The CDR3, as DNA: TGTGCCAGCAGTTACCCTTTACGGGAGGGCCGCGGGCAGTTCTTC. This rearrangement joins TRBV6-2 or TRBV6-3 to TRBJ2-1; 8 bases line up with TRBD2. This CDR3 has 15 amino acids. The ends lost 2 bases at V and 12 bases at J; junction bases unmatched: 12. CDR1 MNHEY and CDR2 SVGEGT come from the germline V gene.

This chain joins TRBV9 and TRBJ2-1, with D maybe TRBD2 (6 bases). CDR3 size: 13 residues. Germline V lookup: CDR1 SGDLS, CDR2 YYNGEE. V was trimmed by 6 bases and J by 4 bases, leaving 11 bases between them. The CDR3 nucleotides read TGTGCCAGCACGCCTGGGGGGTACAATGAGCAGTTCTTC. Its translation: CASTPGGYNEQFF. The entire variable domain, with the rest obtained from reference TRBV9 and TRBJ2-1, is as follows: DSGVTQTPKHLITATGQRVTLRCSPRSGDLSVYWYQQSLDQGLQFLIQYYNGEERAKGNILERFSAQQFPDLHSELNLSSLELGDSALYFCASTPGGYNEQFFGPGTRLTVL.

The rearrangement links TRBV19 to TRBJ2-3; 7 nucleotides line up with TRBD2. Losses at the gene ends were 5 bases for V and 2 bases for J; bases not matched to a gene: 16. Germline V gene sequence: CDR1 LNHDA, CDR2 SQIVND (reference sequence). The CDR3 is 18 amino acids. The CDR3 protein is CASSLFGGREQNTDTQYF. Here the CDR3 DNA reads TGTGCCAGTAGTCTCTTTGGGGGGAGGGAACAAAACACAGATACGCAGTATTTT.

The gene calls are TRBV18 and TRBJ1-2; D might be TRBD1 (6 bases). V gave up 2 bases and J gave up 4 bases, with 8 bases separating them. CDR3 length equals 13 residues. Per the germline V gene, CDR1 is KGHSH and CDR2 is LQKENI. Written as DNA, the CDR3 is TGTGCCAGCTCACCAGGGGGGCCCTATGGCTACACCTTC. This sequence encodes CASSPGGPYGYTF.

J is TRBJ2-3 and V is TRBV7-9; a weak D match, TRBD1 (6 bases). The germline V gene encodes CDR1 SEHNR and CDR2 FQNEAQ (reference sequence). Deletions cut 5 bases from V and 3 bases from J, with 15 bases between. CDR3 length: 15 residues. The chain's CDR3 is CASSLGGITTDTQYF. The CDR3 nucleotides are TGTGCCAGCAGCCTAGGGGGAATAACAACAGATACGCAGTATTTT.

The chain has TRBV28 and TRBJ2-3; D could derive from TRBD1 or TRBD2 (5 bases each). The CDR3 sequence is 15 residues long. Trimming stripped 10 bases from V and 0 bases from J, with 17 bases between. Germline CDR1 and CDR2: MDHEN and SYDVKM. CDR3 sequence (DNA): TGTGCCATGAGGTGGGGGTCTTCTAGCACAGATACGCAGTATTTT. Amino acids: CAMRWGSSSTDTQYF.

The J gene is TRBJ2-1, the V gene TRBV6-2 or TRBV6-3; 8 nucleotides agree with TRBD2. Germline assignment: CDR1 MNHEY and CDR2 SVGEGT. The V and J ends lost 6 bases and 9 bases, in that order; junction bases with no gene match: 10. The length of the CDR3 is 14 residues. The chain's CDR3 is CASSRGNGRAEQFF. DNA for the CDR3: TGTGCCAGCAGCCGTGGGAACGGGAGGGCTGAGCAGTTCTTC.

The J gene is TRBJ2-1, the V gene TRBV11-3; 7 bases map to TRBD2. CDR1 is SGHNT, CDR2 YENEEA, per germline. V trimming: 0 bases; J trimming: 8 bases; junction bases outside the gene matches: 7. CDR3 length: 15 amino acids. CDR3 bases: TGTGCCAGCAGCTTAGAGGCAGGGAGGGGCGATGAGCAGTTCTTC. Amino acids: CASSLEAGRGDEQFF.

V and J are TRBV2 and TRBJ1-5; 11 nucleotides line up with TRBD1. The CDR3 has 14 residues. In germline, CDR1 is SNHLY, CDR2 FYNNEI. The V and J ends lost 5 bases and 8 bases, in that order; junction bases with no gene match: 5. In DNA, the CDR3 is TGTGCCAGCAGTCTTGGGACAGGGGGGAAGCCCCAGCATTTT. Amino acid sequence: CASSLGTGGKPQHF.